Shown below are 12 T cell receptor beta chains from a single sample sequenced in a study of blood T cells in healthy people across ages. With a J-beta primer mix and a sample-barcoded 5' primer, a second PCR ran about 6 to 11 cycles. TCRdb redid the calling of the 5' RACE reads with MiXCR, one entry per CDR3 protein. The sample has around 1,000,000 distinct CDR3 sequences, less than 25% seen once. This sample also belongs to another study, concerning T cells of mothers and their children.

Sequencing was performed on blood. The receptors stem from a girl aged 2-9 years in good health.

The genes are TRBV7-9 and TRBJ2-1; 7 bases are a match to TRBD2. The J segment lost 5 bases and the V segment lost 4 bases, leaving 14 bases of the junction unmatched. The CDR3 sequence is 17 residues long. The germline V gene encodes CDR1 SEHNR and CDR2 FQNEAQ (reference sequence). CDR3 amino acids: CASSSFKRASGNNEQFF. The CDR3 nucleotides read TGTGCCAGCAGCTCCTTTAAGAGGGCTAGCGGAAACAATGAGCAGTTCTTC.

This clonotype was recorded a few times. The chain uses TRBV18 and TRBJ1-1; no reliable D call. The CDR3 totals 13 residues. The V gene's germline CDR1 is KGHSH and CDR2 LQKENI. With 3 bases removed from V and 1 base from J, the gap between germline ends came to 6 bases. The CDR3 sequence is CASSPYENTEAFF. The DNA of the CDR3 is TGTGCCAGCTCACCGTATGAGAACACTGAAGCTTTCTTT.

The chain couples TRBV5-5 to TRBJ1-2; 8 bases fit TRBD1. Germline V gene data show CDR1 as SGHKS and CDR2 as YYEKEE (reference sequence). The CDR3 has 13 amino acids. The V and J ends lost 2 bases and 10 bases, in that order; junction bases with no gene match: 7. The CDR3 nucleotides are TGTGCCAGCAGCTTATTAACAGGGGGGGACTACACCTTC. Its protein product is CASSLLTGGDYTF.

Notes on this clonotype: A much larger clonotype is one base distant, so this may be a read error. V gene TRBV3-1 combines with J gene TRBJ2-5, with D possibly being TRBD2 (5 bases). This CDR3 comprises 13 residues. Trimming took 4 bases from V and 1 from J, leaving 7 bases between them. CDR1 is LGHDT and CDR2 is YNNKEL in the germline V gene (reference sequence). The CDR3 region is CASSREFQETQYF. CDR3 nucleotides: TGTGCCAGCAGCCGGGAGTTCCAAGAGACCCAGTACTTC.

This clonotype appeared a few times. CDR3 in amino acids: CASSLDVGLLSNYGYTF. The CDR3 coding sequence is TGTGCCAGCAGCTTAGACGTCGGGCTTCTCTCTAACTATGGCTACACCTTC. This chain uses TRBV11-2 with TRBJ1-2; D is undetermined. CDR3 length equals 17 residues. Trimming took off 0 bases at V and 0 bases at J, with 14 bases between the two ends. The germline CDR1 and CDR2 sequences are SGHAT and FQNNGV.

The gene calls are TRBV7-3 and TRBJ2-2; unclear D gene. The CDR3 covers 13 residues. The V and J ends lost 6 bases and 6 bases respectively, with 11 bases between them. Looked up from germline, CDR1 is SGHTA and CDR2 is FQGTGA. CDR3: CASRTIGSGELFF. The CDR3 coding sequence is TGTGCCAGCAGAACAATAGGGTCCGGGGAGCTGTTTTTT.

Only a few counts were recorded for this clonotype. The V call is TRBV28, the J call TRBJ2-7; 10 nucleotides line up with TRBD2. Germline CDR1 reads MDHEN; CDR2 reads SYDVKM. The CDR3 loop spans 15 amino acids. The trim removed 5 bases at V and 6 bases at J, leaving 10 bases unmatched. The CDR3, as DNA: TGTGCCAGCAGTCTCTCGGGACTAGCGTCTTCCGAGCAGTACTTC. This translates into CASSLSGLASSEQYF.

This clonotype was seen only a few times. This sequence joins TRBV7-9 and TRBJ1-1; D is unresolved. The CDR3 has 16 residues. Looked up from germline, CDR1 is SEHNR and CDR2 is FQNEAQ (reference sequence). The germline V and J ends were trimmed by 5 bases and 3 bases, with 19 bases remaining between them. Written as DNA, the CDR3 is TGTGCCAGCAGCCAAAGGCAGGCGGCAATGGACACTGAAGCTTTCTTT. Encoded protein: CASSQRQAAMDTEAFF.

The sample holds many counts of this clonotype. This sequence joins TRBV6-5 and TRBJ2-2, with 8 positions matching TRBD1. The CDR3 runs 14 residues. CDR1 is MNHEY and CDR2 is SVGAGI in the germline V gene. The V gene end was trimmed by 2 bases and the J gene end by 7 bases; junction bases not matched to a gene: 3. CDR3 amino acids: CASSYTGGSGELFF. CDR3 sequence (DNA): TGTGCCAGCAGTTACACAGGGGGTAGCGGGGAGCTGTTTTTT.

This clonotype was recorded a few times. V is TRBV14 and J is TRBJ1-5, with TRBD1 as a possible D gene (5 bases). Trimming stripped 0 bases from V and 1 base from J, with 13 bases between. CDR3 length equals 17 residues. CDR1 and CDR2 (germline): SGHDN, FVKESK. The CDR3: CASSQDSGGWSNQPQHF. CDR3 in DNA: TGTGCCAGCAGCCAAGATTCCGGGGGTTGGAGCAATCAGCCCCAGCATTTT.

The rearrangement uses TRBV13 and TRBJ1-6, with TRBD1 matching over 12 bases. Looked up from germline, CDR1 is PRHDT and CDR2 is FYEKMQ (reference sequence). There are 16 residues in the CDR3. The V and J ends lost 4 bases and 10 bases, in that order; junction bases with no gene match: 8. The CDR3 DNA follows: TGTGCCAGCAGCTCGCGGGACAGGGGGCAGGGATCACCCCTCCACTTT. This translates into CASSSRDRGQGSPLHF.

This clonotype was counted at least ten times. The chain recombines TRBV20-1 with TRBJ2-7, with 9 bases aligning to TRBD1. This CDR3 region has 12 residues. CDR1 is DFQATT, CDR2 SNEGSKA, per germline (reference sequence). Losses at the gene ends were 4 bases for V and 3 bases for J; bases not matched to a gene: 1. In DNA form, the CDR3 reads TGCAGTGCTACGACAGGGGGCTACGAGCAGTACTTC. Its protein is CSATTGGYEQYF.